These 9 T cell receptor beta chains were sequenced from one sample in a study of T-cell reconstitution after alpha-beta-depleted transplantation in children. The TCRbeta library was prepared with unique molecular identifiers. TCRdb re-analysed the PCR reads in MiXCR, keeping a single row per CDR3 protein. The repertoire holds hundreds of thousands of distinct CDR3 sequences, around 16% seen once, with about 1.1% in the top ten. Sequencing used PBMCs from the stem cell graft donor, obtained from the stem cell graft. These receptor sequences come from a human donor who donated a stem cell graft to a child with acute myeloid leukemia.

The chain uses TRBV5-1 and TRBJ1-2; 8 positions match TRBD1. From germline, CDR1 is SGHRS and CDR2 YFSETQ. CDR3 length: 15 residues. V gave up 4 bases and J gave up 3 bases; unmatched junction bases: 8. In nucleotides, the CDR3 is TGCGCCAGCAGCGAGGCCCCGACAGGGGACTATGGCTACACCTTC. Amino acids: CASSEAPTGDYGYTF.

V usage is TRBV5-1 and J usage is TRBJ1-5; unclear D gene. Trimming shortened V by 5 bases and J by 0 bases, and 12 bases separated the two germline ends. CDR1 SGHRS and CDR2 YFSETQ come from the germline V gene. The CDR3 is 15 residues long. This chain's CDR3 is CASRPEVGSNQPQHF. The CDR3 nucleotides read TGCGCCAGCAGGCCGGAGGTCGGTAGCAATCAGCCCCAGCATTTT.

This clonotype was seen a handful of times. This CDR3 reads CASRMGNVYGYTF. The CDR3 bases are TGTGCCAGCAGGATGGGGAACGTCTATGGCTACACCTTC. The V gene is TRBV28, the J gene TRBJ1-2, with no clear D. V lost 6 bases to trimming and J lost 4 bases, with 12 bases between them. Germline CDR1 and CDR2: MDHEN and SYDVKM. The CDR3 totals 13 residues.

This clonotype has at least ten counts. The CDR3 loop is CSATSVGKGTQYF. Here the CDR3 DNA reads TGCAGTGCTACTTCGGTGGGAAAGGGGACCCAGTACTTC. The gene calls are TRBV20-1 and TRBJ2-5; the D is unclear. The CDR3 covers 13 residues. From germline, CDR1 is DFQATT and CDR2 SNEGSKA (reference sequence). V was shortened by 4 bases and J by 7 bases, with 16 bases between the two germline ends.

There are a few counts of this clonotype. The rearrangement uses TRBV20-1 and TRBJ2-1; no clear D gene. The CDR3 contains 15 residues. CDR1 and CDR2 from the germline V gene are DFQATT and SNEGSKA (reference sequence). V was pared by 4 bases and J by 5 bases, with 18 bases between. The CDR3 DNA is TGCAGTGCTATCACACTGGGATCCTTAGACAATGAGCAGTTCTTC. It encodes CSAITLGSLDNEQFF.

This clonotype showed up just a few times. The chain is built from TRBV4-2 and TRBJ2-2; TRBD1 matches 7 bases. With V trimmed by 9 bases and J by 4 bases, 8 bases remained unmatched. Germline V gene lookup returns CDR1 LGHNA and CDR2 YNFKEQ. The CDR3 sequence is 14 residues long. The CDR3 DNA follows: TGTGCCAGTGAACCGGGACAGCGCACCGGGGAGCTGTTTTTT. Its translation is CASEPGQRTGELFF.

The chain carries TRBV24-1 and TRBJ1-5; D uncertain. V lost 2 bases and J lost 0, with 7 bases in between. Germline CDR1 reads KGHDR; CDR2 reads SFDVKD. This CDR3 has 15 residues. CDR3 DNA: TGTGCCACCAGTGATTCAGACGGTAGCAATCAGCCCCAGCATTTT. Its protein is CATSDSDGSNQPQHF.

This clonotype appeared many times. The rearrangement links TRBV7-6 to TRBJ2-4, with 10 bases matching TRBD1. Trimming at V came to 4 bases and at J to 0 bases, leaving 3 bases not matched to a gene. This CDR3 is 16 amino acids long. The germline V gene has CDR1 SGHVS and CDR2 FNYEAQ. CDR3 coding DNA: TGTGCCAGCAGCTCCGGGACAGGGGTAGCCAAAAACATTCAGTACTTC. Translation gives CASSSGTGVAKNIQYF.

This clonotype was seen only once. A read error may explain this, as a much larger clone is one base away. CDR3: CSGQAPRETQYF. DNA of the CDR3: TGCAGTGGTCAGGCGCCTAGGGAGACCCAGTACTTC. The rearrangement joins TRBV20-1 to TRBJ2-5; D not resolved. The V gene lost 7 bases and the J gene lost 5 bases, with 14 bases spanning the gap. Germline values: CDR1 DFQATT, CDR2 SNEGSKA (reference sequence). The CDR3 runs 12 residues.